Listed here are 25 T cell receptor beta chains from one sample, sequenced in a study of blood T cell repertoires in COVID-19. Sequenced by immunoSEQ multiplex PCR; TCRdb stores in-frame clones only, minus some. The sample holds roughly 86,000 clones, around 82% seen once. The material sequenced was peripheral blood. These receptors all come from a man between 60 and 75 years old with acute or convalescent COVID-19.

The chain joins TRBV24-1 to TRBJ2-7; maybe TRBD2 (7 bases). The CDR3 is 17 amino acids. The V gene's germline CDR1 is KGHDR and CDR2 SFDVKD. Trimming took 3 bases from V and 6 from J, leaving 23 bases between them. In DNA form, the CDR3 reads TGTGCCACCAGTGATCGCTCCGAGGGGGGGGCGCGAGGCGAGCAGTACTTC. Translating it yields CATSDRSEGGARGEQYF.

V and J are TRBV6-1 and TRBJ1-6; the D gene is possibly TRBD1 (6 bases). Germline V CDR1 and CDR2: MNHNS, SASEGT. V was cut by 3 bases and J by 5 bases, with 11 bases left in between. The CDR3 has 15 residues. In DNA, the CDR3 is TGTGCCAGCAGTGATTTGTGGACAGATAATTCACCCCTCCACTTT. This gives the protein CASSDLWTDNSPLHF.

The chain's CDR3 is CASSQESVDYSYGYTF. The DNA for the CDR3 is TGCGCCAGCAGCCAAGAGTCGGTAGACTATAGCTATGGCTACACCTTC. V gene TRBV4-1 combines with J gene TRBJ1-2; no definite D call. Per germline, CDR1 MGHRA and CDR2 YSYEKL. The CDR3 length is 16 residues. V was trimmed by 0 bases and J by 4 bases, leaving 15 bases between them.

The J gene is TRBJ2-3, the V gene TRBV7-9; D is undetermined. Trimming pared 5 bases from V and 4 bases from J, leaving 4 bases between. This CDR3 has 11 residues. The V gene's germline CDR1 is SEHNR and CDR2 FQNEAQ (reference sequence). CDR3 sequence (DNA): TGTGCCAGCAGCGAGTCAGATACGCAGTATTTT. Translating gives CASSESDTQYF. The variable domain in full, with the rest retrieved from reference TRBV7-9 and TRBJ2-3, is DTGVSQNPRHKITKRGQNVTFRCDPISEHNRLYWYRQTLGQGPEFLTYFQNEAQLEKSRLLSDRFSAERPKGSFSTLEIQRTEQGDSAMYLCASSESDTQYFGPGTRLTVL.

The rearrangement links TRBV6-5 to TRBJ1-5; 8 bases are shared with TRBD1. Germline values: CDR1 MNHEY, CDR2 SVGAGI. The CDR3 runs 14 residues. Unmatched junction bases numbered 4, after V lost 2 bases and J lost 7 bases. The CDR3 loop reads CASSYGYRGQPQHF. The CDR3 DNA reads TGTGCCAGCAGTTACGGGTACAGGGGGCAGCCCCAGCATTTT.

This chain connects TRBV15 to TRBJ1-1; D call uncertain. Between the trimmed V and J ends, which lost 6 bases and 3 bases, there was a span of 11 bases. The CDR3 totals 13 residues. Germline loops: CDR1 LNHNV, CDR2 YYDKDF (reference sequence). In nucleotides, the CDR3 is TGTGCCACCAGTGCCGGGTCGGACACTGAAGCTTTCTTT. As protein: CATSAGSDTEAFF.

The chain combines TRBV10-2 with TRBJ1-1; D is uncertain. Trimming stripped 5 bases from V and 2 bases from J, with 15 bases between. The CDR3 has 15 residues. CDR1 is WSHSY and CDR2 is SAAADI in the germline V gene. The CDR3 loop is CASSSRAGLNTEAFF. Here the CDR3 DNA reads TGCGCCAGCAGTTCGAGGGCAGGTTTAAACACTGAAGCTTTCTTT.

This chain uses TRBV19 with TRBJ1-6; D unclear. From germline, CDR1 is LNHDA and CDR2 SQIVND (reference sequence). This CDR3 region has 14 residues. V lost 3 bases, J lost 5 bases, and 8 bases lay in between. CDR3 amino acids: CASSIGGNNSPLHF. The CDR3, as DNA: TGTGCCAGTAGTATCGGAGGGAATAATTCACCCCTCCACTTT. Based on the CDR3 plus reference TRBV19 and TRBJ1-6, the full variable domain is DGGITQSPKYLFRKEGQNVTLSCEQNLNHDAMYWYRQDPGQGLRLIYYSQIVNDFQKGDIAEGYSVSREKKESFPLTVTSAQKNPTAFYLCASSIGGNNSPLHFGNGTRLTVT.

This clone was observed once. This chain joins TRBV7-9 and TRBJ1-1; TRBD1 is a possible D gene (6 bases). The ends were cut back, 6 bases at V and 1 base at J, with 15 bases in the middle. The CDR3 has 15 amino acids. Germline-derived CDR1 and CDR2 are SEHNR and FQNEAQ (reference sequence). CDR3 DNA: TGTGCCAGCAGATCCCTCCAGGGGTCGAACACTGAAGCTTTCTTT. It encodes CASRSLQGSNTEAFF.

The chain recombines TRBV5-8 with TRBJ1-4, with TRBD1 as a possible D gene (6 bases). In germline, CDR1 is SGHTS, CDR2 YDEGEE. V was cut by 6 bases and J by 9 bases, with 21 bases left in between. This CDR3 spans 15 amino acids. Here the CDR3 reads CASKLGGSGYKKLFF. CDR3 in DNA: TGTGCCAGCAAACTAGGGGGATCGGGTTATAAAAAACTGTTTTTT.

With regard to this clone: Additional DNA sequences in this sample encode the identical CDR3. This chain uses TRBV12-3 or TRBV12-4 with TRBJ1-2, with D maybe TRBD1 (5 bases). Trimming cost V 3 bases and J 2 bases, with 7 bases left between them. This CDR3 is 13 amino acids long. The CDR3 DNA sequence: TGTGCCAGCAGTTTGGGGGGAAACTATGGCTACACCTTC. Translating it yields CASSLGGNYGYTF.

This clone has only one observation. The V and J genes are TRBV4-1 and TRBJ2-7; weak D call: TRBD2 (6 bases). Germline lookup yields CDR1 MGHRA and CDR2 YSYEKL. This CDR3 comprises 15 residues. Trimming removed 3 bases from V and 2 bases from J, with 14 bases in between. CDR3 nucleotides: TGCGCCAGCAGCCAGTGGGACGGAGGGGCCTACGAGCAGTACTTC. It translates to CASSQWDGGAYEQYF.

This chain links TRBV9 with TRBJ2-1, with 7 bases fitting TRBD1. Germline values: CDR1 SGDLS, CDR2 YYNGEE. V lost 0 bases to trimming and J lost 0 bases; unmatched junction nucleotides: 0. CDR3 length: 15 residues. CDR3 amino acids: CASSVGQGSYNEQFF. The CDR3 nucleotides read TGTGCCAGCAGCGTAGGACAGGGCTCCTACAATGAGCAGTTCTTC.

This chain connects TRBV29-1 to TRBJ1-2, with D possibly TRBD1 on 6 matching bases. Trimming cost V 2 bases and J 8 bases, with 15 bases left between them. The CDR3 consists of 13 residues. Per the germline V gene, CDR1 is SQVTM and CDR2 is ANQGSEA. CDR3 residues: CSVERAGAGGYTF. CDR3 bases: TGCAGCGTTGAACGGGCAGGGGCTGGGGGCTACACCTTC.

DNA of the CDR3: TGCGCCAGCAGCCCTAGACAGGGGGCCGCCTTGGGAGATGGCTACACCTTC. It translates to CASSPRQGAALGDGYTF. The gene calls are TRBV4-1 and TRBJ1-2; 10 bases are shared with TRBD1. The V gene end was trimmed by 4 bases and the J gene end by 6 bases; junction bases not matched to a gene: 14. CDR3 length: 17 amino acids. Germline values: CDR1 MGHRA, CDR2 YSYEKL.

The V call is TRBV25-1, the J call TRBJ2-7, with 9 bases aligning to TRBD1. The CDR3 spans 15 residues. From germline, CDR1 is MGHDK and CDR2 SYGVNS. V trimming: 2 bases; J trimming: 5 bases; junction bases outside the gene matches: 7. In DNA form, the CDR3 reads TGTGCCAGCAGTGAAATTGGGACAGGGACGCACGAGCAGTACTTC. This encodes CASSEIGTGTHEQYF.

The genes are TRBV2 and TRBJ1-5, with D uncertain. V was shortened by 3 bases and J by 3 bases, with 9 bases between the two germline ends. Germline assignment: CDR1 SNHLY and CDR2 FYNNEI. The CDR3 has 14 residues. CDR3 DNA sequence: TGTGCCAGCAGTGATGGAGATCTCAATCAGCCCCAGCATTTT. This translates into CASSDGDLNQPQHF. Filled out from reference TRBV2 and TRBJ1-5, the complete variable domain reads EPEVTQTPSHQVTQMGQEVILRCVPISNHLYFYWYRQILGQKVEFLVSFYNNEISEKSEIFDDQFSVERPDGSNFTLKIRSTKLEDSAMYFCASSDGDLNQPQHFGDGTRLSIL.

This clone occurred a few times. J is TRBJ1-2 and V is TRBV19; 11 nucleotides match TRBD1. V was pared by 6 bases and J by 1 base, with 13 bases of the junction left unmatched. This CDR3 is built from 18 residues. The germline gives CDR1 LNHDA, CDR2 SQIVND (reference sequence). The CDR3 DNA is TGTGCCAGTAGCTCCTCTGCCCCCGGGACAGGGGGTAACTATGGCTACACCTTC. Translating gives CASSSSAPGTGGNYGYTF.

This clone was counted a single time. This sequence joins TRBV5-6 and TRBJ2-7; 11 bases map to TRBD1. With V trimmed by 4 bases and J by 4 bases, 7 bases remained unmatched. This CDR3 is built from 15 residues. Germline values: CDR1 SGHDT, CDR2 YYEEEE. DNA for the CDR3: TGTGCCAGCAGCCATGGACAGGGGGCTCGGTACGAGCAGTACTTC. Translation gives CASSHGQGARYEQYF.

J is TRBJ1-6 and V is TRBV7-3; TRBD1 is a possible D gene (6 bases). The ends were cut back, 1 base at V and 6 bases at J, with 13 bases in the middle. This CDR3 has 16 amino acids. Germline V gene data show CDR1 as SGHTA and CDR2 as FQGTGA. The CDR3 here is CASSLNPTGPNSPLHF. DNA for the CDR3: TGTGCCAGCAGCTTAAATCCGACAGGACCTAATTCACCCCTCCACTTT.

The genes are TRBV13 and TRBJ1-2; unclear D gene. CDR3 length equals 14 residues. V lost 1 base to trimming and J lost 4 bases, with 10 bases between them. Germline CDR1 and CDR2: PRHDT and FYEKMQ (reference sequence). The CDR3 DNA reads TGTGCCAGCAGCTTAGAGGCGGGTTCCTATGGCTACACCTTC. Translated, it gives CASSLEAGSYGYTF.

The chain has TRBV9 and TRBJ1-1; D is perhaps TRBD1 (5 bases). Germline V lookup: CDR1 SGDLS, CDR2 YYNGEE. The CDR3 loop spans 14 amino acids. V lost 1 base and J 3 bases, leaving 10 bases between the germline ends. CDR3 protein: CASSVYGGDTEAFF. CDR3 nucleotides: TGTGCCAGCAGCGTATATGGGGGGGACACTGAAGCTTTCTTT.

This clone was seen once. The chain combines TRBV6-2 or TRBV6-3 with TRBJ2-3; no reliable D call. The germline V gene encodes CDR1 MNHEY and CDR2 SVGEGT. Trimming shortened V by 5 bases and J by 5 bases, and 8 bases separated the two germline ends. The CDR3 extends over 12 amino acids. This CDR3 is CASSPLLDTQYF. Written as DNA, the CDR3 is TGTGCCAGCAGTCCCCTTCTAGATACGCAGTATTTT.

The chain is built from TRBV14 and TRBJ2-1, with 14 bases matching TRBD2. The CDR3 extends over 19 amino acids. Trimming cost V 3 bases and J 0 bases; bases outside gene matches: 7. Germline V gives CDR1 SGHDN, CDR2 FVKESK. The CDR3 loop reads CASSHSGTSGGISYNEQFF. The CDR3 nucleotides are TGTGCCAGCAGCCACTCCGGGACTAGCGGGGGCATCTCCTACAATGAGCAGTTCTTC.

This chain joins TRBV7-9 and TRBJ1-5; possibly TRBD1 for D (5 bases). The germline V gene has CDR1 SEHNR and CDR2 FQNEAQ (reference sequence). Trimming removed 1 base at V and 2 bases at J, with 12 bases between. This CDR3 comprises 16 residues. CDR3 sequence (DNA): TGTGCCAGCAGCTTAGTTGGAGGGGCGGGCAATCAGCCCCAGCATTTT. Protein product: CASSLVGGAGNQPQHF. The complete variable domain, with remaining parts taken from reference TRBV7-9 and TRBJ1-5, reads DTGVSQNPRHKITKRGQNVTFRCDPISEHNRLYWYRQTLGQGPEFLTYFQNEAQLEKSRLLSDRFSAERPKGSFSTLEIQRTEQGDSAMYLCASSLVGGAGNQPQHFGDGTRLSIL.